The rows below give T cell receptor beta chains drawn from one sample of a study of regulatory T cells in long-lasting Graves disease. One entry per CDR3 protein, called by TCRdb with MiXCR from the multiplex PCR reads. Of roughly 560,000 distinct CDR3 sequences listed, 15% to 20% were seen once; the top ten hold 25%. The same specimen was also included in a second study, on T cells in Graves' hyperthyroidism and ophthalmopathy.

The material was peripheral blood mononuclear cells (PBMCs), obtained at new diagnosis, from a patient treated with antithyroid drugs. All receptors come from a woman aged 35-65 years with Graves disease. The CDR3 runs from the conserved cysteine through the conserved F or W. A D gene is named only where the DNA matches it firmly. A row's size may be missing; if present it is once, few, many or a size class.

abundance: many
j_gene: TRBJ2-1
d_gene: TRBD2
v_gene: TRBV9
CDR3nt: TGTGCCAGCGCGACTAGCGGGGGGGCAGATGAGCAGTTCTTC
CDR3aa: CASATSGGADEQFF

abundance: .
j_gene: TRBJ2-1
d_gene: .
v_gene: TRBV2
CDR3nt: TGTGCCAGTCGACAGTCAGCCTACAATGAGCAGTTCTTC
CDR3aa: CASRQSAYNEQFF

abundance: many
j_gene: TRBJ1-1
d_gene: .
v_gene: TRBV20-1
CDR3nt: TGCAGTGCTAGAGTGTTCGGGCTCCAGGCAGAAGCTTTCTTT
CDR3aa: CSARVFGLQAEAFF

abundance: .
j_gene: TRBJ2-1
d_gene: .
v_gene: TRBV9
CDR3nt: TGTGCCAGCAGCGTAGGGCGGGGGCCCCTCCAAGAGACCCGGTACTTC
CDR3aa: CASSVGRGPLQETRYF

abundance: many
j_gene: TRBJ1-5
d_gene: .
v_gene: TRBV19
CDR3nt: TGTGCCAGTAGTATAGCCCGAGCCCGAGGACACGACAATCAGCCCCAGCATTTT
CDR3aa: CASSIARARGHDNQPQHF

abundance: few
j_gene: TRBJ2-7
d_gene: .
v_gene: TRBV13
CDR3nt: TGTGCCAGTAGCGACAGACTTGGCGAGCAGTACTTC
CDR3aa: CASSDRLGEQYF

abundance: many
j_gene: TRBJ2-3
d_gene: TRBD2
v_gene: TRBV6-5
CDR3nt: TGTGCCAGCAGTTACTTGGGCGGGGGGGCCGCAGATACGCAGTATTTT
CDR3aa: CASSYLGGGAADTQYF

abundance: few
j_gene: TRBJ2-7
d_gene: TRBD2
v_gene: TRBV7-2
CDR3nt: TGTGCCAGCAGCTCCCGGACTAGCGGGGTTTCCTACGAGCAGTACTTC
CDR3aa: CASSSRTSGVSYEQYF

abundance: few
j_gene: TRBJ2-7
d_gene: TRBD1
v_gene: TRBV6-2/TRBV6-3
CDR3nt: TGTGCCGGACGCCGGGACAGGGATCGCGAGCAGTACTTC
CDR3aa: CAGRRDRDREQYF

abundance: many
j_gene: TRBJ1-4
d_gene: .
v_gene: TRBV3-1
CDR3nt: TGTGCCAGCAGCCGGGACCTAGTTGCAACTAATGAAAAACTGTTTTTT
CDR3aa: CASSRDLVATNEKLFF

abundance: .
j_gene: TRBJ1-2
d_gene: TRBD1
v_gene: TRBV3-1
CDR3nt: TGTGCCAGCAGCCAAGATCCCCGGACAGGGGCTGGCTACACCTTC
CDR3aa: CASSQDPRTGAGYTF

abundance: many
j_gene: TRBJ1-2
d_gene: .
v_gene: TRBV3-1
CDR3nt: TGTGCCAGCAGCCAAGGAAGTGCTAACTATGGCTACACCTTC
CDR3aa: CASSQGSANYGYTF

abundance: .
j_gene: TRBJ2-1
d_gene: .
v_gene: TRBV14
CDR3nt: TGTGCCAGCAGCCGGGGCATCGGGGGCTCCTACAATGAGCAGTTCTTC
CDR3aa: CASSRGIGGSYNEQFF

abundance: many
j_gene: TRBJ1-6
d_gene: .
v_gene: TRBV7-2
CDR3nt: TGTGCCAGCAGCTTATCGGGGGGCGGCTATAATTCACCCCTCCACTTT
CDR3aa: CASSLSGGGYNSPLHF

abundance: few
j_gene: TRBJ2-2
d_gene: .
v_gene: TRBV10-3
CDR3nt: TGTGCCATCATGGGACAGAACACCGGGGAGCTGTTTTTT
CDR3aa: CAIMGQNTGELFF

abundance: few
j_gene: TRBJ2-2
d_gene: TRBD1
v_gene: TRBV19
CDR3nt: TGTGCCAGTAGCCCGCGACAGGGGGCGTTAGGGGAGCTGTTTTTT
CDR3aa: CASSPRQGALGELFF

abundance: many
j_gene: TRBJ1-4
d_gene: .
v_gene: TRBV19
CDR3nt: TGTGCCAGTTTGGAGGACAGAACTAATGAAAAACTGTTTTTT
CDR3aa: CASLEDRTNEKLFF

abundance: .
j_gene: TRBJ2-7
d_gene: .
v_gene: TRBV12-3/TRBV12-4
CDR3nt: TGTGCCAGCAGTAGGCACCCCGATAGGAATGAGCAGTACTTC
CDR3aa: CASSRHPDRNEQYF

abundance: .
j_gene: TRBJ2-7
d_gene: .
v_gene: TRBV27
CDR3nt: TGTGCCAGCTCCTCAGGTGCTCTCTACGAGCAGTACTTC
CDR3aa: CASSSGALYEQYF